This TCR beta chain was sequenced for a study of blood T cell repertoires in COVID-19. Study-level background: There were acute and convalescent COVID-19 samples, and they came from the United States, Italy and Spain. Sample material is recorded as cDNA or gDNA derived from T cells, B-cell-depleted T cells, or PBMCs.

Method: immunoSEQ multiplex PCR; TCRdb's copy keeps in-frame clones and lacks some. Among 90,000 to 110,000 clones listed, 80% to 85% were seen once. The CDR3 contains 19 residues. After removal of 1 base from V and 0 bases from J, the junction contained 8 bases not matched to a gene. CDR1 and CDR2 (germline): MNHEY, SMNVEV (reference sequence). The clonotype was recovered from a man aged 80 or over with acute or convalescent COVID-19. This chain connects TRBV27 to TRBJ1-4; 10 bases fit TRBD1. Material for sequencing was peripheral blood. The CDR3 loop is CASSLYPGQGPATNEKLFF. The CDR3 nucleotides are TGTGCCAGCAGTTTATATCCGGGACAGGGGCCAGCAACTAATGAAAAACTGTTTTTT.